This T cell receptor (beta chain) was identified in a study of T-cell reconstitution after alpha-beta-depleted transplantation in children. This CDR3 region has 12 residues. Per germline, CDR1 LNHNV and CDR2 YYDKDF (reference sequence). The V end was cut by 3 bases, the J end by 9 bases, with 9 bases between. Remarks on this clonotype: Its target is not known.

Unique molecular identifiers were incorporated when the TCRbeta library was constructed. Using its own MiXCR run on the PCR reads, TCRdb lists one record per CDR3 protein. The data contain about 580,000 distinct CDR3 sequences, 20% to 25% of them seen just once; the ten biggest clones take up around an eighth. General study findings and limits: After transplant, high TCRbeta diversity at day 60 in some patients arose from surviving recipient T cells and thymic progenitors.

The rearrangement uses TRBV15 and TRBJ2-1; D ambiguous. The sample here was PBMCs, mostly from graft donor cells, taken 360 days after TCRalphabeta/CD19-depleted stem cell transplant. The receptor was isolated from a boy younger than two who had a stem cell transplant for acute myeloid leukemia, so the T cells may come from the graft donor. The CDR3, as DNA: TGTGCCACCAGCAGCCTGAAACTTGAGCAGTTCTTC. Its translation is CATSSLKLEQFF. The full variable domain, with the rest looked up from reference TRBV15 and TRBJ2-1, is DAMVIQNPRYQVTQFGKPVTLSCSQTLNHNVMYWYQQKSSQAPKLLFHYYDKDFNNEADTPDNFQSRRPNTSFCFLDIRSPGLGDTAMYLCATSSLKLEQFFGPGTRLTVL.